This T cell receptor beta chain is from a study of technical replicates of blood from a handful of donors. The table came from immunoSEQ multiplex PCR; TCRdb's copy has only in-frame clones and leaves some out. The table shows about 72,000 clones, with about 90% occurring only once. Germline CDR1 is SGHDT and CDR2 is YYEEEE. CDR3 size: 14 residues. V lost 4 bases, J lost 6 bases, and 14 bases lay in between. The receptor was isolated from a human donor in good health. Sample: T cells isolated from PBMCs. The chain is built from TRBV5-6 and TRBJ1-5; D is perhaps TRBD1 (6 bases). The CDR3 is CASSRFQGSQPQHF. As DNA, the CDR3 is TGTGCCAGCAGCCGATTCCAGGGGTCTCAGCCCCAGCATTTT.